The 27 T cell receptor beta chains reported below all come from one sample, sequenced in a study of vaccination and CD4 T cells after COVID-19 (dated by TCRdb to 2022 to 2024). This specimen's time point label, interpreted: late sampling 161 to 241 days after vaccination in a few convalescent patients. The sample's treatment or condition label, in plain terms: roughly ten-day PBMC culture with coronavirus spike peptide pools or control peptides (ViraFEST assay). These receptors have no known antigen. The method behind the library was PCR. Data came from an Illumina iSeq 100. DNA from cultured CD4+ T cells was subjected to TCR sequencing with the Oncomine TCR Beta short-read assay at the Johns Hopkins FTIC core. TCRdb reprocessing: public reads trimmed at Q25 with fastp, clones called with MiXCR, in-frame beta chains kept. When rows share a CDR3 protein, they turn into one entry using the most common DNA and genes. This sample holds tens of thousands of distinct CDR3 sequences; about a third were observed only once. In total, the top ten clones hold 8.6% of the sample.

The sequences come from CD4+ T cells from blood, cultured in vitro, collected about 7 months after SARS-CoV-2 vaccination. Every receptor here comes from a human donor who had recovered from COVID-19.

This chain links TRBV21-1 with TRBJ1-1. TRBV21-1 is termed a pseudogene. The CDR3 is made up of 10 amino acids. The CDR3 DNA is TGTGCCAGCAGGTGCTATCAAGCTTTCTTT. It translates to CASRCYQAFF.

This chain links TRBV7-2 with TRBJ2-1; 12 bases line up with TRBD2. There are 16 residues in the CDR3. The V gene end was trimmed by 5 bases and the J gene end by 9 bases; junction bases not matched to a gene: 11. Germline V gene lookup returns CDR1 SGHTA and CDR2 FQGNSA. Written as DNA, the CDR3 is TGTGCCAGCAGCCCTACAAGGACTAGCGGGAAGGGTGAGCAGTTCTTC. Encoded protein: CASSPTRTSGKGEQFF.

This clonotype was counted between two and nine times. V and J are TRBV20-1 and TRBJ2-3, with D uncertain. The V and J ends lost 3 bases and 0 bases respectively, with 16 bases between them. CDR1 is DFQATT and CDR2 is SNEGSKA in the germline V gene (reference sequence). CDR3 length equals 16 residues. The CDR3: CSASLGILGSTDTQYF. In DNA, the CDR3 is TGCAGTGCTAGCTTGGGGATCCTAGGGAGCACAGATACGCAGTATTTT.

The rearrangement uses TRBV7-2 and TRBJ1-2; tentative D call: TRBD1 (5 bases). V dropped 8 bases and J dropped 8 bases, with 15 bases sitting between them. In germline, CDR1 is SGHTA, CDR2 FQGNSA. This CDR3 comprises 12 residues. Here the CDR3 DNA reads TGTGCCAGCGGAACCTTAAGGGGCGGCTACACCTTC. Its translation is CASGTLRGGYTF.

A word on this clonotype: At one of its ends the junction is not consistent with the germline gene, which may arise from a read error. This rearrangement joins TRBV28 to TRBJ1-2; a possible D gene is TRBD1 (6 bases). This CDR3 has 18 amino acids. The germline gives CDR1 MDHEN, CDR2 SYDVKM. Here the CDR3 reads CAGSWGVGRGNGDYGYTF. The CDR3 nucleotides are TGTGCCGGCAGTTGGGGGGTGGGCAGGGGAAACGGCGACTATGGCTACACCTTC.

This clonotype was recorded a few times. The chain links TRBV7-3 to TRBJ1-1; D may be TRBD1 (6 bases). Trimming removed 2 bases at V and 2 bases at J, with 9 bases between. CDR1 and CDR2 (germline): SGHTA, FQGTGA. This CDR3 has 14 residues. CDR3 nucleotide sequence: TGTGCCAGCAGCTTACGCGGGACAAACACTGAAGCTTTCTTT. As protein: CASSLRGTNTEAFF.

This clonotype was recorded a few times. V usage is TRBV24-1 and J usage is TRBJ2-1; 8 bases match TRBD2. CDR3 length: 13 residues. V gave up 4 bases and J gave up 6 bases; unmatched junction bases: 1. Germline CDR1 and CDR2: KGHDR and SFDVKD. This chain's CDR3 is CATSDGRANEQFF. The DNA of the CDR3 is TGTGCCACCAGTGACGGGAGGGCCAATGAGCAGTTCTTC.

This clonotype was counted a few times. V is TRBV5-1 and J is TRBJ2-5; the D is unclear. Germline V gene data show CDR1 as SGHRS and CDR2 as YFSETQ. The CDR3 has 14 amino acids. Trimming stripped 0 bases from V and 5 bases from J, with 11 bases between. The chain's CDR3 is CASSLGAVRETQYF. The DNA for the CDR3 is TGCGCCAGCAGCTTGGGGGCGGTCCGGGAGACCCAGTACTTC.

The CDR3 sequence: CSASKGGNQPQHF. The CDR3 DNA is TGCAGTGCTAGTAAAGGGGGCAATCAGCCCCAGCATTTT. The J gene is TRBJ1-5, the V gene TRBV20-1; the D gene is possibly TRBD1 (5 bases). V dropped 3 bases and J dropped 2 bases, with 8 bases sitting between them. Looked up from germline, CDR1 is DFQATT and CDR2 is SNEGSKA (reference sequence). The CDR3 runs 13 residues.

V usage is TRBV20-1 and J usage is TRBJ1-5; D is possibly TRBD1 (5 bases). Germline-derived CDR1 and CDR2 are DFQATT and SNEGSKA (reference sequence). This CDR3 contains 14 residues. Trimming removed 6 bases at V and 0 bases at J, with 12 bases between. The CDR3 loop reads CSARDRVSNQPQHF. Written as DNA, the CDR3 is TGCAGTGCCCGGGACCGAGTTAGCAATCAGCCCCAGCATTTT.

J is TRBJ2-1 and V is TRBV28; D is perhaps TRBD1 (5 bases). The V gene's germline CDR1 is MDHEN and CDR2 SYDVKM. This CDR3 spans 12 amino acids. V lost 5 bases to trimming and J lost 12 bases, with 14 bases between them. The CDR3 protein is CASSPLREGQFF. The CDR3, as DNA: TGTGCCAGCAGTCCACTCAGGGAAGGGCAGTTCTTC.

Only a few counts were recorded for this clonotype. This chain connects TRBV27 to TRBJ2-3, with D uncertain. Per germline, CDR1 MNHEY and CDR2 SMNVEV (reference sequence). CDR3 length: 13 amino acids. V was pared by 6 bases and J by 1 base, with 8 bases between. The CDR3 nucleotides are TGTGCCAGCAGCCCTCGGGGCACAGATACGCAGTATTTT. Translated, it gives CASSPRGTDTQYF.

V gene TRBV6-2 or TRBV6-3 combines with J gene TRBJ2-5; the D gene is possibly TRBD2 (6 bases). V lost 10 bases and J 1 base, leaving 10 bases between the germline ends. The length of the CDR3 is 12 residues. The germline V gene has CDR1 MNHEY and CDR2 SVGEGT. The CDR3: CATSEGQETQYF. The CDR3 DNA follows: TGTGCCACCTCGGAGGGCCAAGAGACCCAGTACTTC.

The CDR3 nucleotides read TGTGCCAGCTCCGAACCTGGGAACACTGAAGCTTTCTTT. The encoded protein is CASSEPGNTEAFF. V is TRBV18 and J is TRBJ1-1; no reliable D call. V was pared by 6 bases and J by 1 base, with 9 bases between. The CDR3 covers 13 residues. The germline V gene encodes CDR1 KGHSH and CDR2 LQKENI.

This clonotype came up a few times. This chain links TRBV28 with TRBJ2-5; TRBD2 agrees at 12 bases. CDR3 length: 15 amino acids. The germline gives CDR1 MDHEN, CDR2 SYDVKM. The V segment lost 4 bases and the J segment 4 bases; nucleotides outside the gene matches: 4. In DNA form, the CDR3 reads TGTGCCAGCAGTTCCCGACTAGCGGGAGTAGAGACCCAGTACTTC. This translates into CASSSRLAGVETQYF.

V is TRBV6-1 and J is TRBJ2-7, with no clear D. The CDR3 has 12 amino acids. V lost 5 bases and J lost 9, with 14 bases in between. Germline V gene lookup returns CDR1 MNHNS and CDR2 SASEGT. The DNA of the CDR3 is TGTGCCAGCAGTCGAGAAGGTAGGGTGCAGTACTTC. Translating it yields CASSREGRVQYF.

The CDR3 is CASSFGVGGYNEQFF. Here the CDR3 DNA reads TGTGCCAGCAGCTTTGGTGTGGGAGGATACAATGAGCAGTTCTTC. The chain links TRBV7-6 to TRBJ2-1; a possible D gene is TRBD2 (6 bases). The CDR3 contains 15 residues. Trimming removed 3 bases at V and 4 bases at J, with 13 bases between. Germline-derived CDR1 and CDR2 are SGHVS and FNYEAQ. Complete variable domain (other parts from reference TRBV7-6 and TRBJ2-1): GAGVSQSPRYKVTKRGQDVALRCDPISGHVSLYWYRQALGQGPEFLTYFNYEAQQDKSGLPNDRFSAERPEGSISTLTIQRTEQRDSAMYRCASSFGVGGYNEQFFGPGTRLTVL.

This clonotype showed up just a few times. This sequence joins TRBV20-1 and TRBJ2-1; no firm D call. This CDR3 region has 16 residues. V was trimmed by 4 bases and J by 3 bases, leaving 19 bases between them. CDR1 DFQATT and CDR2 SNEGSKA come from the germline V gene (reference sequence). CDR3 amino acids: CSANPGGVSGYNEQFF. The CDR3 bases are TGCAGTGCTAACCCAGGTGGAGTGTCTGGCTACAATGAGCAGTTCTTC.

The CDR3 loop is CASSWGLPGQGNDEQYF. The CDR3 nucleotides read TGTGCCAGCAGCTGGGGACTACCGGGACAGGGTAATGACGAGCAGTACTTC. The chain links TRBV5-5 to TRBJ2-7, with 9 bases that match TRBD1. The CDR3 spans 17 residues. The J segment lost 5 bases and the V segment lost 3 bases, leaving 15 bases of the junction unmatched. Germline CDR1 SGHKS, CDR2 YYEKEE (reference sequence).

This clonotype came up a few times. Written as DNA, the CDR3 is TGTGCCACCAGCAGAGAGAGTGTTGGGGTGGCGAATTCACCCCTCCACTTT. Its translation is CATSRESVGVANSPLHF. This sequence joins TRBV15 and TRBJ1-6; D gene ambiguous. This CDR3 has 17 amino acids. Germline values: CDR1 LNHNV, CDR2 YYDKDF (reference sequence). Trimming stripped 0 bases from V and 7 bases from J, with 16 bases between. Using reference TRBV15 and TRBJ1-6 for the parts outside the CDR3, the full variable domain is DAMVIQNPRYQVTQFGKPVTLSCSQTLNHNVMYWYQQKSSQAPKLLFHYYDKDFNNEADTPDNFQSRRPNTSFCFLDIRSPGLGDTAMYLCATSRESVGVANSPLHFGNGTRLTVT.

The V gene is TRBV7-8, the J gene TRBJ2-7; D is undetermined. V dropped 5 bases and J dropped 3 bases, with 17 bases sitting between them. The CDR3 has 15 residues. From germline, CDR1 is SGHVS and CDR2 FQNEAQ. CDR3 in amino acids: CASSPQVGSHYEQYF. CDR3 nucleotides: TGTGCCAGCAGCCCCCAGGTCGGGTCCCACTACGAGCAGTACTTC.

The rearrangement uses TRBV6-1 and TRBJ1-5, with D unclear. This CDR3 is built from 13 residues. The V end lost 4 bases, the J end lost 7 bases, and 11 bases lay between the germline ends. Germline V gene sequence: CDR1 MNHNS, CDR2 SASEGT. The CDR3 DNA reads as TGTGCCAGCAGTGGACCCGGAGGACAGCCCCAGCATTTT. Amino acid sequence: CASSGPGGQPQHF.

This clonotype was observed a few times. V is TRBV24-1 and J is TRBJ1-5; D uncertain. This CDR3 is built from 15 residues. From germline, CDR1 is KGHDR and CDR2 SFDVKD. The germline V and J ends were trimmed by 4 bases and 0 bases, with 9 bases remaining between them. CDR3 sequence reads: CATSDGTPSNQPQHF. CDR3 bases: TGTGCCACCAGTGACGGAACGCCTAGCAATCAGCCCCAGCATTTT.

V gene TRBV28 combines with J gene TRBJ2-3; the D gene is possibly TRBD2 (6 bases). Trimming took 5 bases from V and 8 from J, leaving 11 bases between them. The V gene's germline CDR1 is MDHEN and CDR2 SYDVKM. The CDR3 extends over 12 amino acids. The CDR3 coding sequence is TGTGCCAGCAGTATCCCAGCGGGTACGCAGTATTTT. Its protein product is CASSIPAGTQYF.

J is TRBJ2-1 and V is TRBV6-1; no clear D gene. Trimming took off 4 bases at V and 7 bases at J, with 17 bases between the two ends. CDR1 and CDR2 (germline): MNHNS, SASEGT. CDR3 length: 15 residues. CDR3 protein: CASSGSSRLRNEQFF. DNA of the CDR3: TGTGCCAGCAGTGGGAGTAGCCGCCTGAGGAATGAGCAGTTCTTC.

A few counts support this clonotype. The chain employs TRBV29-1 and TRBJ2-7, with D uncertain. The CDR3 has 13 residues. Germline CDR1 and CDR2: SQVTM and ANQGSEA. V was trimmed by 1 base and J by 0 bases, leaving 7 bases between them. CDR3 residues: CSVEGPPSYEQYF. The CDR3 bases are TGCAGCGTTGAAGGTCCACCCTCCTACGAGCAGTACTTC.

This clonotype occurred a few times. J is TRBJ2-7 and V is TRBV20-1; TRBD1 matches at 7 bases. Germline V gives CDR1 DFQATT, CDR2 SNEGSKA (reference sequence). This CDR3 is built from 13 residues. J gave up 2 bases and V 5 bases, and 6 bases lay outside the gene matches. The CDR3 loop reads CSAADREPYEQYF. The CDR3 nucleotides are TGCAGTGCTGCTGACAGGGAACCCTACGAGCAGTACTTC.